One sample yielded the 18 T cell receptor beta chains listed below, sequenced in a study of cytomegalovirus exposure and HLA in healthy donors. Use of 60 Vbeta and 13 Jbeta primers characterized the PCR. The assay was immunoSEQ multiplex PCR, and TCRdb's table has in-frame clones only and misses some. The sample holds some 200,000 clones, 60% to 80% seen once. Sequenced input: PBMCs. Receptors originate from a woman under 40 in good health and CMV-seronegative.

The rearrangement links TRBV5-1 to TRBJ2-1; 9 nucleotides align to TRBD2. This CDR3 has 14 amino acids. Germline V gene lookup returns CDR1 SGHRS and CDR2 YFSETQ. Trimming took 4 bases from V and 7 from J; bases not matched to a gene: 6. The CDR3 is CASSPWTSENEQFF. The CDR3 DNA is TGCGCCAGCAGCCCCTGGACTAGCGAGAATGAGCAGTTCTTC. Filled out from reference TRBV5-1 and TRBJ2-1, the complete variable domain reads KAGVTQTPRYLIKTRGQQVTLSCSPISGHRSVSWYQQTPGQGLQFLFEYFSETQRNKGNFPGRFSGRQFSNSRSEMNVSTLELGDSALYLCASSPWTSENEQFFGPGTRLTVL.

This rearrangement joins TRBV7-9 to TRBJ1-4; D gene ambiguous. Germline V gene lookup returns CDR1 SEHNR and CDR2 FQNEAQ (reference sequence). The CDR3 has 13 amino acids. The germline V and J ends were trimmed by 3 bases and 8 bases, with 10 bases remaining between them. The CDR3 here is CASSFAGEEKLFF. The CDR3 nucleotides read TGTGCCAGCAGCTTCGCAGGCGAGGAAAAACTGTTTTTT.

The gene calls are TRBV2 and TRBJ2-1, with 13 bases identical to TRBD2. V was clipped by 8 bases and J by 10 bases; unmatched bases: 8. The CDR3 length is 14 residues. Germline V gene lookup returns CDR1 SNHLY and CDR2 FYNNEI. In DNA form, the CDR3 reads TGTGCCAGCTTAGGGACTAGCGGGACTTACGAGCAGTTCTTC. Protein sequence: CASLGTSGTYEQFF.

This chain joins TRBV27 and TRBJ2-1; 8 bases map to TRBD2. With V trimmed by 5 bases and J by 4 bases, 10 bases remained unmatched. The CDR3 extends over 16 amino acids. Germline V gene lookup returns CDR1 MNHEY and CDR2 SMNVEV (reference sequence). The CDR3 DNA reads TGTGCCAGCAGTCCTGGGGCTAGCGGGCTTTACAATGAGCAGTTCTTC. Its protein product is CASSPGASGLYNEQFF.

The CDR3 spells CASSAPEGLVTDTQYF. CDR3 coding DNA: TGTGCCAGCAGTGCCCCGGAGGGGCTTGTCACAGATACGCAGTATTTT. The J gene is TRBJ2-3, the V gene TRBV25-1; possible D gene TRBD2, 6 bases. CDR3 length: 16 amino acids. Germline-derived CDR1 and CDR2 are MGHDK and SYGVNS. V dropped 4 bases and J dropped 2 bases, with 16 bases sitting between them.

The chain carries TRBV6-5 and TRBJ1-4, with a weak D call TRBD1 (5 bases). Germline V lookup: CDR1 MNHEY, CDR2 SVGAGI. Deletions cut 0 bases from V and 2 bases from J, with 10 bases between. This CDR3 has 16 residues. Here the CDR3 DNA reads TGTGCCAGCAGTTACTCGAATCCAGGGACTAATGAAAAACTGTTTTTT. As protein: CASSYSNPGTNEKLFF.

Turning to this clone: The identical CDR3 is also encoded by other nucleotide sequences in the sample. CDR3 nucleotides: TGTGCCAGCAGTTCCCCTGGACAGGGGGGAGAGACCCAGTACTTC. Protein product: CASSSPGQGGETQYF. The chain has TRBV13 and TRBJ2-5; 10 bases fit TRBD1. After removal of 6 bases from V and 4 bases from J, the junction contained 8 bases not matched to a gene. Germline values: CDR1 PRHDT, CDR2 FYEKMQ (reference sequence). This CDR3 is built from 15 residues.

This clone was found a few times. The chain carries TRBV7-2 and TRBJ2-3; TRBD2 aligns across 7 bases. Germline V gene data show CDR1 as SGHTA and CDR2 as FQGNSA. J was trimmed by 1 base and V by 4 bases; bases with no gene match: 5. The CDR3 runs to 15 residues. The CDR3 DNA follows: TGTGCCAGCAGCTACTTAGCGGGTGGCACAGATACGCAGTATTTT. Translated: CASSYLAGGTDTQYF.

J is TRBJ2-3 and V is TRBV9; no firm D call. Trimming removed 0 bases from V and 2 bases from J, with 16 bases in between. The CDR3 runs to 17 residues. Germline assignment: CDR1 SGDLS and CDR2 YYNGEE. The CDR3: CASSVGFLIGDTDTQYF. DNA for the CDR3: TGTGCCAGCAGCGTAGGATTCTTGATTGGAGACACAGATACGCAGTATTTT. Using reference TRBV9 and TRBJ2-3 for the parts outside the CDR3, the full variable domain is DSGVTQTPKHLITATGQRVTLRCSPRSGDLSVYWYQQSLDQGLQFLIQYYNGEERAKGNILERFSAQQFPDLHSELNLSSLELGDSALYFCASSVGFLIGDTDTQYFGPGTRLTVL.

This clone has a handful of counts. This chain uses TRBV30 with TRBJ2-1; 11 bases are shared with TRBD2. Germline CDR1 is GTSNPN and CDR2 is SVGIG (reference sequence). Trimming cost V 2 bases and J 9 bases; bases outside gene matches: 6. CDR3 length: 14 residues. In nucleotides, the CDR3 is TGTGCCTGGAGTCCGGGACTAGCGGTTACTGAGCAGTTCTTC. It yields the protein CAWSPGLAVTEQFF.

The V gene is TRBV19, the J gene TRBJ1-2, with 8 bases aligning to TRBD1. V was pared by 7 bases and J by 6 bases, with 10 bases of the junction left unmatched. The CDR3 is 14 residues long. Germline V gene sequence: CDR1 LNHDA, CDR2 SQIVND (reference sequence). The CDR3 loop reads CASTPEDREDGYTF. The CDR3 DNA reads TGTGCCAGTACCCCCGAGGACAGGGAGGATGGCTACACCTTC. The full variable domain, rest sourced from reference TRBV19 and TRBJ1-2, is DGGITQSPKYLFRKEGQNVTLSCEQNLNHDAMYWYRQDPGQGLRLIYYSQIVNDFQKGDIAEGYSVSREKKESFPLTVTSAQKNPTAFYLCASTPEDREDGYTFGSGTRLTVV.

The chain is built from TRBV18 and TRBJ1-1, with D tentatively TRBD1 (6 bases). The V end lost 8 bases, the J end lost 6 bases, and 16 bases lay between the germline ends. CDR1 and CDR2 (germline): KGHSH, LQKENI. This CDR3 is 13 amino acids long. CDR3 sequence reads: CASMGAQSAEAFF. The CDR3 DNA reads TGTGCCAGCATGGGGGCTCAGAGCGCTGAAGCTTTCTTT.

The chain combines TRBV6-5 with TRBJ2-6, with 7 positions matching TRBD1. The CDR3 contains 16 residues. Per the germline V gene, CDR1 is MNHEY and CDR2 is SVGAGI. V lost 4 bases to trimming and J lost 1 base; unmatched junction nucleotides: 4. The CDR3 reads CASSFSTGSGANVLTF. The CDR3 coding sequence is TGTGCCAGCAGTTTCTCGACAGGGTCTGGGGCCAACGTCCTGACTTTC.

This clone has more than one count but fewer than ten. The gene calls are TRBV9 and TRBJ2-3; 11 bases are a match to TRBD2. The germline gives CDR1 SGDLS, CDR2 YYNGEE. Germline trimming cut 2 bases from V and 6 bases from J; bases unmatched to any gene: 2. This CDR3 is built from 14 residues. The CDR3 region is CASSVTSGSDTQYF. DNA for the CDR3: TGTGCCAGCAGCGTTACTAGCGGGAGTGATACGCAGTATTTT.

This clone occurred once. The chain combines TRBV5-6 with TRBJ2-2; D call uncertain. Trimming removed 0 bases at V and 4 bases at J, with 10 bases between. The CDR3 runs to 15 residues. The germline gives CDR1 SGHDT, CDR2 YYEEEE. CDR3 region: CASSLAPTGTGELFF. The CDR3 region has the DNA TGTGCCAGCAGCTTGGCACCGACGGGCACCGGGGAGCTGTTTTTT.

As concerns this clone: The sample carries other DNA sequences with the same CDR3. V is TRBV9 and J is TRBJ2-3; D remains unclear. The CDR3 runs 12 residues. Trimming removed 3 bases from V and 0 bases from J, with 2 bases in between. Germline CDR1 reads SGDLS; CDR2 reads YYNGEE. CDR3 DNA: TGTGCCAGCAGCGCTAGCACAGATACGCAGTATTTT. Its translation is CASSASTDTQYF.

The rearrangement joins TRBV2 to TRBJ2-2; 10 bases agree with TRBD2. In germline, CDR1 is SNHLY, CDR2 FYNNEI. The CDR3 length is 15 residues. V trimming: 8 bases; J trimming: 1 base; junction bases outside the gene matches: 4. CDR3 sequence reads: CASFSGGMNTGELFF. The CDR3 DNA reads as TGTGCCAGCTTTAGCGGGGGGATGAACACCGGGGAGCTGTTTTTT.

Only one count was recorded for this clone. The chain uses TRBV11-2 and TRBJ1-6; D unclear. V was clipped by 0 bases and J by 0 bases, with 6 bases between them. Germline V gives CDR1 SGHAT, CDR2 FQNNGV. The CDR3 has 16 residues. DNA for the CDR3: TGTGCCAGCAGCTTAGAATGGAGCTCCTATAATTCACCCCTCCACTTT. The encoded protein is CASSLEWSSYNSPLHF.